This passage covers 5 T cell receptor beta chains from one sample sequenced in a study of blood T cell repertoires in COVID-19. Produced via immunoSEQ multiplex PCR; TCRdb's table is partial and in-frame only. The table records hundreds of thousands of clones, roughly nine tenths of them present only once. Specimen: peripheral blood. All receptors come from a man younger than 30 with active or convalescent COVID-19.

The genes are TRBV9 and TRBJ1-4; 8 nucleotides align to TRBD1. Germline V gene lookup returns CDR1 SGDLS and CDR2 YYNGEE. The CDR3 covers 22 residues. The trim removed 4 bases at V and 0 bases at J, leaving 23 bases unmatched. CDR3 nucleotides: TGTGCCAGCAGCCATCCAGGAGATTCACGGGACAGGCCCGTTGCAACTAATGAAAAACTGTTTTTT. Its translation: CASSHPGDSRDRPVATNEKLFF.

This clone showed up many times. CDR3 protein: CASSETGNGWHEQFF. The CDR3 DNA reads as TGTGCCAGCAGCGAGACAGGGAACGGCTGGCATGAGCAGTTCTTC. V gene TRBV2 combines with J gene TRBJ2-1, with 7 bases identical to TRBD1. Looked up from germline, CDR1 is SNHLY and CDR2 is FYNNEI. Trimming at V came to 6 bases and at J to 8 bases, leaving 13 bases not matched to a gene. This CDR3 comprises 15 residues.

The genes are TRBV15 and TRBJ1-3, with D perhaps matching TRBD1 (6 bases). The CDR3 has 15 amino acids. Deletions cut 0 bases from V and 4 bases from J, with 10 bases between. Germline V gene data show CDR1 as LNHNV and CDR2 as YYDKDF (reference sequence). CDR3 sequence: CATSRDQGTGNTIYF. Written as DNA, the CDR3 is TGTGCCACCAGCAGAGATCAGGGGACGGGAAACACCATATATTTT.

This clone showed up just once. The chain employs TRBV6-4 and TRBJ2-1, with D perhaps TRBD2 (6 bases). Germline CDR1 MRHNA, CDR2 SNTAGT. The CDR3 runs to 15 residues. V was trimmed by 5 bases and J by 5 bases, leaving 16 bases between them. CDR3 region: CASSPFGRLDNEQFF. In DNA form, the CDR3 reads TGTGCCAGCAGTCCATTCGGGAGACTGGACAATGAGCAGTTCTTC.

The V call is TRBV6-5, the J call TRBJ1-2; no firm D call. From germline, CDR1 is MNHEY and CDR2 SVGAGI. The CDR3 covers 13 residues. V was clipped by 8 bases and J by 4 bases, with 14 bases between them. The CDR3 sequence is CASGPYSAYGYTF. Here the CDR3 DNA reads TGTGCCAGCGGGCCTTACAGTGCCTATGGCTACACCTTC.